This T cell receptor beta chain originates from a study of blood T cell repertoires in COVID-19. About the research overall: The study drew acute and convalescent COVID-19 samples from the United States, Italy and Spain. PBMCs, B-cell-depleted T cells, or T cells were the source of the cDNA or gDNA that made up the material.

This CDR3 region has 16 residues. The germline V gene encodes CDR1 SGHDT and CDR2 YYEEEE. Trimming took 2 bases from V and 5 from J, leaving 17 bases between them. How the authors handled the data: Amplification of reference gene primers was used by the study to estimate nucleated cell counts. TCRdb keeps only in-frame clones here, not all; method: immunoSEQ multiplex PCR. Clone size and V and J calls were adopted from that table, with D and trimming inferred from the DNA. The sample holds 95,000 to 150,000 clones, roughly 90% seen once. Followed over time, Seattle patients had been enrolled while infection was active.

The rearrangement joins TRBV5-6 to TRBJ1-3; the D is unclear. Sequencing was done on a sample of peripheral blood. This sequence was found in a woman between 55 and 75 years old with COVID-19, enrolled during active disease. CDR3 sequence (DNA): TGTGCCAGCAGCTTCGCGCCAGCCGGAGGTCGAAACACCATATATTTT. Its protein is CASSFAPAGGRNTIYF. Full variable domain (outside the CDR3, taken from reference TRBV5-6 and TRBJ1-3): DAGVTQSPTHLIKTRGQQVTLRCSPKSGHDTVSWYQQALGQGPQFIFQYYEEEERQRGNFPDRFSGHQFPNYSSELNVNALLLGDSALYLCASSFAPAGGRNTIYFGEGSWLTVV.